The clone carrying this T cell receptor beta chain appeared a single time. Sequencing was performed with immunoSEQ multiplex PCR; in TCRdb, only in-frame clones are kept and a portion is missing. This table has hundreds of thousands of clones, more than 70% appearing once. The treatment here: 15 to 20 received Ad26.COV2.S at low or high dose, single or two shots; five or six received placebo; per-sample allocation not given. It was on day 63 after the first vaccine or placebo injection that samples were taken. This entry comes from a study of Ad26.COV2.S vaccination and SARS-CoV-2 variants. As for the study in general: Ad26.COV2.S was injected intramuscularly once or twice, 56 days apart.

The CDR3 consists of 16 residues. Trimming took 1 base from V and 4 from J; bases not matched to a gene: 9. Germline CDR1 reads LGHNA; CDR2 reads YSLEER. The chain joins TRBV4-3 to TRBJ2-7; 8 bases are a match to TRBD1. The material sequenced was peripheral blood, taken in a trial of Ad26.COV2.S vaccine versus placebo. The origin of this receptor is a person between 18 and 65 years old who received the Ad26.COV2.S COVID-19 vaccine or a placebo. CDR3 region: CASSQVGQGAPYEQYF. As DNA, the CDR3 is TGCGCCAGCAGCCAAGTAGGGCAGGGGGCCCCATACGAGCAGTACTTC.